The table lists the clone carrying this T cell receptor (beta chain) with a count of one. The record originates from a study of blood T cell repertoires in COVID-19. For the study at large: Sources were T cells, B-cell-depleted T cells, or PBMCs; the material itself was cDNA or gDNA.

This CDR3 region has 16 residues. CDR1 and CDR2 (germline): LGHDT, YNNKEL (reference sequence). J gave up 7 bases and V 6 bases, and 17 bases lay outside the gene matches. Original data processing: Nucleated cell number was recorded as an estimate derived from reference gene primer amplification. The data were produced by immunoSEQ multiplex PCR, yet TCRdb's version contains in-frame clones alone and is incomplete. V, J and clone size derive from that table, while D and trimming were established from the DNA sequence. Altogether about 240,000 clones are present, 70% to 90% being singletons, with the ten largest covering 0.99%.

The sequencing input was peripheral blood. The sequence came from a woman aged 40-49 years who had recovered from COVID-19. The rearrangement links TRBV3-1 (or the pseudogene TRBV3-2) to TRBJ2-7; 8 bases line up with TRBD2. CDR3 sequence reads: CASRPPTQRERSEQYF. The CDR3 bases are TGTGCCAGCAGACCCCCAACCCAGCGGGAGCGTAGTGAGCAGTACTTC.